This T cell receptor (beta chain) is from a study of OX40 agonist ivuxolimab in advanced cancers. Study-wide results and limits: At doses 0.1 to 3.0 mg/kg, CD4+ and CD8+ clones expanded. The average count of expanded clones was higher among CD8+ T cells than among CD4+.

Profiled with immunoSEQ multiplex PCR; TCRdb holds only in-frame clones, not every one. The sample yields about 120,000 clones, around 87% seen once. As regards this clone: Antigen specificity is unknown.

Germline CDR1 reads SGDLS; CDR2 reads YYNGEE. The CDR3 spans 13 residues. V was cut by 0 bases and J by 4 bases, with 5 bases left in between. J is TRBJ1-3 and V is TRBV9; D gene ambiguous. The sample consisted of CD4+ or CD8+ T cells sorted from blood, taken in a trial of the OX40 agonist ivuxolimab. The receptor was derived from an adult with an advanced solid tumor such as melanoma, head and neck, liver or kidney cancer. CDR3 residues: CASSVAVGNTIYF. The CDR3 nucleotides are TGTGCCAGCAGCGTAGCGGTAGGAAACACCATATATTTT. Variable domain in full (rest from reference TRBV9 and TRBJ1-3): DSGVTQTPKHLITATGQRVTLRCSPRSGDLSVYWYQQSLDQGLQFLIQYYNGEERAKGNILERFSAQQFPDLHSELNLSSLELGDSALYFCASSVAVGNTIYFGEGSWLTVV.